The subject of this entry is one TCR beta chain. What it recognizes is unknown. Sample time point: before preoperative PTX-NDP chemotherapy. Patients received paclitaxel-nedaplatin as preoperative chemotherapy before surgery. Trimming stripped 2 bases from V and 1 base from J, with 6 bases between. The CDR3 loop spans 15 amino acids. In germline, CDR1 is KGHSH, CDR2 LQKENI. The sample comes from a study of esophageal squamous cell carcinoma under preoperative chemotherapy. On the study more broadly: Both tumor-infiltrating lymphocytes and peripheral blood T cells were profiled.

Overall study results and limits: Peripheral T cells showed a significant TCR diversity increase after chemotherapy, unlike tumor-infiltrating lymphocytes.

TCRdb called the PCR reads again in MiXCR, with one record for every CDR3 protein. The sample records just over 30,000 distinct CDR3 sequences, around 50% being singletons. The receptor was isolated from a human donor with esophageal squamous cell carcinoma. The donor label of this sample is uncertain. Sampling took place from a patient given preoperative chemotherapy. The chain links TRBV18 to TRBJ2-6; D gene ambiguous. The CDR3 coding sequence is TGTGCCAGCTCACCATCAAGGTCTGGGGCCAACGTCCTGACTTTC. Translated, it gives CASSPSRSGANVLTF.